Presented here are 18 T cell receptor beta chains from one specimen sequenced in a study of Tregs in tolerant kidney transplant recipients. Here immunoSEQ multiplex PCR was the method, and the copy in TCRdb shows in-frame clones only, minus some. Of approximately 260,000 clones in the sample, roughly 80% were seen once. The specimen sequenced was CD4+ T cells from blood. Receptor source: a human donor in good health.

The sample holds one count of this clone. The chain is built from TRBV6-6 and TRBJ2-5; D is uncertain. Trimming removed 0 bases from V and 5 bases from J, with 7 bases in between. Germline V CDR1 and CDR2: MNHNY, SVGAGI (reference sequence). The CDR3 has 13 amino acids. The CDR3 coding sequence is TGTGCCAGCAGTTACTCGGCCGCGGAGACCCAGTACTTC. This sequence encodes CASSYSAAETQYF.

J is TRBJ1-4 and V is TRBV11-2, with a weak D call TRBD1 (5 bases). Per the germline V gene, CDR1 is SGHAT and CDR2 is FQNNGV. The V end lost 5 bases, the J end lost 4 bases, and 17 bases lay between the germline ends. The CDR3 is 16 amino acids. CDR3 DNA: TGTGCCAGCAGCCCACCCCGGGGGTTTAATAATGAAAAACTGTTTTTT. Translating it yields CASSPPRGFNNEKLFF.

V is TRBV6-5 and J is TRBJ2-7; D gene ambiguous. The CDR3 length is 15 residues. The ends were cut back, 1 base at V and 0 bases at J, with 10 bases in the middle. Germline CDR1 MNHEY, CDR2 SVGAGI. The CDR3: CASSYFASLSYEQYF. CDR3 coding DNA: TGTGCCAGCAGTTACTTCGCCAGCCTCTCCTACGAGCAGTACTTC.

This chain joins TRBV6-6 and TRBJ1-2; TRBD1 is a possible D gene (6 bases). The CDR3 is 16 amino acids. Trimming removed 6 bases at V and 12 bases at J, with 29 bases between. Germline CDR1 is MNHNY and CDR2 is SVGAGI (reference sequence). CDR3 nucleotides: TGTGCCAGCAGCCCATCTTGGGGGGCAGGGGAAGGGAGAGACACCTTC. This translates into CASSPSWGAGEGRDTF.

In the case of this clone: The same CDR3 also results from other DNA sequences found in this sample. The chain recombines TRBV4-1 with TRBJ2-7, with 13 bases matching TRBD2. Trimming at V came to 4 bases and at J to 4 bases, leaving 7 bases not matched to a gene. CDR1 is MGHRA and CDR2 is YSYEKL in the germline V gene. This CDR3 is built from 16 residues. The DNA for the CDR3 is TGCGCCAGCAGCCGGTACGGGACTAGCGGGACGTACGAGCAGTACTTC. Translating it yields CASSRYGTSGTYEQYF.

This chain connects TRBV10-1 to TRBJ2-3; D gene ambiguous. V was trimmed by 4 bases and J by 1 base, leaving 3 bases between them. CDR1 and CDR2 from the germline V gene are WNHNN and SYGVQD (reference sequence). The CDR3 is 12 residues long. The CDR3 here is CASSGRTDTQYF. CDR3 in DNA: TGCGCCAGCAGTGGCCGCACAGATACGCAGTATTTT.

The chain has TRBV29-1 and TRBJ2-7; no clear D gene. Per germline, CDR1 SQVTM and CDR2 ANQGSEA. V was shortened by 4 bases and J by 3 bases, with 10 bases between the two germline ends. CDR3 length: 12 residues. CDR3 loop: CSVGGGIYEQYF. The CDR3 region has the DNA TGCAGCGTTGGGGGTGGAATCTACGAGCAGTACTTC.

The chain combines TRBV19 with TRBJ1-5; TRBD1 agrees at 8 bases. The CDR3 has 17 amino acids. The V segment lost 4 bases and the J segment 2 bases; nucleotides outside the gene matches: 10. CDR1 is LNHDA and CDR2 is SQIVND in the germline V gene (reference sequence). CDR3 protein: CASSNNRGMLGNQPQHF. CDR3 bases: TGTGCCAGTAGTAACAACAGGGGGATGTTGGGCAATCAGCCCCAGCATTTT. The variable domain in full, with the rest retrieved from reference TRBV19 and TRBJ1-5, is DGGITQSPKYLFRKEGQNVTLSCEQNLNHDAMYWYRQDPGQGLRLIYYSQIVNDFQKGDIAEGYSVSREKKESFPLTVTSAQKNPTAFYLCASSNNRGMLGNQPQHFGDGTRLSIL.

The rearrangement uses TRBV7-2 and TRBJ2-7, with 9 positions matching TRBD2. The length of the CDR3 is 15 residues. Germline-derived CDR1 and CDR2 are SGHTA and FQGNSA. Trimming cost V 2 bases and J 2 bases; bases outside gene matches: 4. The CDR3 spells CASSLRLAVAYEQYF. The DNA of the CDR3 is TGTGCCAGCAGCTTAAGACTAGCGGTTGCCTACGAGCAGTACTTC.

This chain connects TRBV7-9 to TRBJ2-5; no firm D call. CDR3 length equals 13 residues. Germline V gene sequence: CDR1 SEHNR, CDR2 FQNEAQ (reference sequence). V lost 5 bases to trimming and J lost 5 bases, with 12 bases between them. CDR3 in amino acids: CASSPERTETQYF. CDR3 bases: TGTGCCAGCAGCCCGGAGAGAACGGAGACCCAGTACTTC.

The gene calls are TRBV2 and TRBJ2-7, with D perhaps TRBD2 (6 bases). V shed 6 bases and J shed 2 bases, with 14 bases lying between them. Per germline, CDR1 SNHLY and CDR2 FYNNEI. This CDR3 spans 14 amino acids. CDR3 DNA sequence: TGTGCCAGCAGAGTAACCGGGACTGCCTACGAGCAGTACTTC. Translating gives CASRVTGTAYEQYF.

The rearrangement uses TRBV2 and TRBJ2-3; weak D call: TRBD1 (6 bases). This CDR3 region has 15 residues. CDR1 SNHLY and CDR2 FYNNEI come from the germline V gene. V was cut by 7 bases and J by 0 bases, with 14 bases left in between. The chain's CDR3 is CASIDPGTSTDTQYF. In DNA, the CDR3 is TGTGCCAGCATTGACCCCGGGACAAGCACAGATACGCAGTATTTT.

This chain joins TRBV9 and TRBJ1-6, with 11 bases fitting TRBD1. This CDR3 region has 15 residues. Per germline, CDR1 SGDLS and CDR2 YYNGEE. V gave up 3 bases and J gave up 6 bases; unmatched junction bases: 2. The CDR3 loop reads CASSAGQGANSPLHF. The CDR3 nucleotides are TGTGCCAGCAGCGCCGGACAGGGGGCTAATTCACCCCTCCACTTT.

The chain carries TRBV25-1 and TRBJ2-2; TRBD2 agrees at 9 bases. The germline V gene has CDR1 MGHDK and CDR2 SYGVNS. CDR3 length: 15 amino acids. V lost 4 bases to trimming and J lost 5 bases; unmatched junction nucleotides: 5. The CDR3 nucleotides are TGTGCCAGCAGTGTTAGCGGGAGACGAACCGGGGAGCTGTTTTTT. As protein: CASSVSGRRTGELFF. Looking up the rest from reference TRBV25-1 and TRBJ2-2 gives the full variable domain: EADIYQTPRYLVIGTGKKITLECSQTMGHDKMYWYQQDPGMELHLIHYSYGVNSTEKGDLSSESTVSRIRTEHFPLTLESARPSHTSQYLCASSVSGRRTGELFFGEGSRLTVL.

The rearrangement joins TRBV18 to TRBJ2-6; 8 bases are shared with TRBD2. CDR1 KGHSH and CDR2 LQKENI come from the germline V gene. The J segment lost 0 bases and the V segment lost 3 bases, leaving 7 bases of the junction unmatched. This CDR3 has 18 amino acids. CDR3 nucleotides: TGTGCCAGCTCACCTCCGGGGGGGACCCTCTCTGGGGCCAACGTCCTGACTTTC. It yields the protein CASSPPGGTLSGANVLTF.

The chain carries TRBV15 and TRBJ1-5, with 8 bases identical to TRBD1. J lost 8 bases, V lost 2 bases, and 8 bases had no gene match. This CDR3 region has 15 residues. Germline V gives CDR1 LNHNV, CDR2 YYDKDF (reference sequence). Here the CDR3 reads CATSRRTGNLEPQHF. The CDR3, as DNA: TGTGCCACCAGCAGAAGGACAGGGAATCTGGAGCCCCAGCATTTT. The whole variable domain, filled in from reference TRBV15 and TRBJ1-5, reads DAMVIQNPRYQVTQFGKPVTLSCSQTLNHNVMYWYQQKSSQAPKLLFHYYDKDFNNEADTPDNFQSRRPNTSFCFLDIRSPGLGDTAMYLCATSRRTGNLEPQHFGDGTRLSIL.

The chain recombines TRBV5-1 with TRBJ2-3, with TRBD1 identical over 9 bases. Germline trimming cut 0 bases from V and 3 bases from J; bases unmatched to any gene: 5. Germline CDR1 SGHRS, CDR2 YFSETQ. This CDR3 region has 16 residues. In DNA form, the CDR3 reads TGCGCCAGCAGCTTGGTGGGACAGGGCCCAACAGATACGCAGTATTTT. Its translation is CASSLVGQGPTDTQYF. The whole variable domain, filled in from reference TRBV5-1 and TRBJ2-3, reads KAGVTQTPRYLIKTRGQQVTLSCSPISGHRSVSWYQQTPGQGLQFLFEYFSETQRNKGNFPGRFSGRQFSNSRSEMNVSTLELGDSALYLCASSLVGQGPTDTQYFGPGTRLTVL.

The sample holds a few counts of this clone. This chain links TRBV11-2 with TRBJ1-6; 9 bases fit TRBD1. The CDR3 totals 14 residues. Trimming took 6 bases from V and 10 from J; bases not matched to a gene: 7. The germline CDR1 and CDR2 sequences are SGHAT and FQNNGV. CDR3 DNA sequence: TGTGCCAGCAGTCCCGACAGGGGGTACTCACCCCTCCACTTT. This sequence encodes CASSPDRGYSPLHF.